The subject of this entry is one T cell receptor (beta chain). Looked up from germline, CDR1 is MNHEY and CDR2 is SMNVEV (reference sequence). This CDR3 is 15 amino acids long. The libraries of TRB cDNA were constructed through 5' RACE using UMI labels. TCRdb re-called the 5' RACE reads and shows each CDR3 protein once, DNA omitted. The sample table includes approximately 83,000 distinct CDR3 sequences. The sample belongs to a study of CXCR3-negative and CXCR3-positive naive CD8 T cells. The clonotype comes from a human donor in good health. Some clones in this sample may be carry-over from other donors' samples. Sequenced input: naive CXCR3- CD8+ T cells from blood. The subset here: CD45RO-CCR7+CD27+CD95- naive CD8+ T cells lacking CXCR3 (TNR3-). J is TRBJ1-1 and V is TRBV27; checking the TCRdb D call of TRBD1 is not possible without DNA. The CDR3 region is CASSLGVGGATEAFF.